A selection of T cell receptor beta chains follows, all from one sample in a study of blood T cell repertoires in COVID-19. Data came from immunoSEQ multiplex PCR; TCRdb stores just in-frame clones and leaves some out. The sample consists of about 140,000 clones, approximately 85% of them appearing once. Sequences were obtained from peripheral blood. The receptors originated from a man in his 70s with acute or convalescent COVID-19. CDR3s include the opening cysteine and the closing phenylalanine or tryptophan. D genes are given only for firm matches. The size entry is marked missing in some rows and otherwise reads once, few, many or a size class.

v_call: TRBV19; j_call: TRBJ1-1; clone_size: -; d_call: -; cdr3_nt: TGTGCCAGTAGTACCCACGAACGGGTGGTGAACACTGAAGCTTTCTTT; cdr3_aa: CASSTHERVVNTEAFF
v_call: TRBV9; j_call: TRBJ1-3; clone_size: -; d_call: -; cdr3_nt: TGTGCCAGCGGAGGTGGCTCCGGAAACACCATATATTTT; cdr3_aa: CASGGGSGNTIYF
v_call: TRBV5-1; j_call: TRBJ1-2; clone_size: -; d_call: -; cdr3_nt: TGCGCCAGCAGCTTGGAATTCTTTGGCTACACCTTC; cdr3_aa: CASSLEFFGYTF
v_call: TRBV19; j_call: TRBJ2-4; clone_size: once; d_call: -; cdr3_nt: TGTGCCAGTAGTAGACAGCCGCCTGGCCGAGGAAACATTCAGTACTTC; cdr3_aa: CASSRQPPGRGNIQYF
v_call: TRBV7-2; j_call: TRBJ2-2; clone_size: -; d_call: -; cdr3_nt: TGTGCCAGCACCCATACTTACGTTTCTAGCGGGGAGCTGTTTTTT; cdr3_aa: CASTHTYVSSGELFF
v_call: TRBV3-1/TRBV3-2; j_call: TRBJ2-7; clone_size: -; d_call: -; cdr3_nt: TGTGCCAGCAGCCAGACTGGATACGAGCAGTACTTC; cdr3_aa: CASSQTGYEQYF
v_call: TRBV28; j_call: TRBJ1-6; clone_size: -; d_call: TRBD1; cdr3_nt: TGTGCCAGCAGTTCCTTCAAAGGGGGCGCCTATAATTCACCCCTCCACTTT; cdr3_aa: CASSSFKGGAYNSPLHF
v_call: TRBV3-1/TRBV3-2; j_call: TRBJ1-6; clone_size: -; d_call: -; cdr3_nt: TGTGCCAGCAGCCCGGTTAATTCACCCCTCCACTTT; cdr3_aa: CASSPVNSPLHF
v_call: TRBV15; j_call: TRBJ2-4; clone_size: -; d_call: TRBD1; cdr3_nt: TGTGCCACCAGCAGAGATTACGGGACAGGGATCGGAAACATTCAGTACTTC; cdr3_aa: CATSRDYGTGIGNIQYF
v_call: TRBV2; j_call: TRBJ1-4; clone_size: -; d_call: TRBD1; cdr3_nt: TGTGCCAGCAGCCCCGGGACAGGGAGTAGGGGTGAAAAACTGTTTTTT; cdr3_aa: CASSPGTGSRGEKLFF
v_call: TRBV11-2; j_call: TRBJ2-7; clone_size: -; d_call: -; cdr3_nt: TGTGCCAGCAGCTTAGGGCAGGATAGCTCCTACGAGCAGTACTTC; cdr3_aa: CASSLGQDSSYEQYF
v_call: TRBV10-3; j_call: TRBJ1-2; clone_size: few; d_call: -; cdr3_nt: TGTGCCATCAGTGGCGGGCTCGGCTATGGCTACACCTTC; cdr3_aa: CAISGGLGYGYTF
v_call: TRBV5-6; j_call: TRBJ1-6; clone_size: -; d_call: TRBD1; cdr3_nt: TGTGCCAGCAGCCAAATGGACAGGGCTAACTCACCCCTCCACTTT; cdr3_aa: CASSQMDRANSPLHF
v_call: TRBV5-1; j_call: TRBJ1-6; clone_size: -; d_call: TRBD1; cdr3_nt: TGCGCCAGCAGCCAGGACAGGGCCTCTTCACCCCTCCACTTT; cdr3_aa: CASSQDRASSPLHF
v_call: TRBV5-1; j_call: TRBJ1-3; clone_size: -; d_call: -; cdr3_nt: TGCGCCAGCAGCTTGGGCCCACAGGGTACTGGAAACACCATATATTTT; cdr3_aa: CASSLGPQGTGNTIYF
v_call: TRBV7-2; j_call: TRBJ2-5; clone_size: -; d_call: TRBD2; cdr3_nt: TGTGCCAGTTCGGGACTAGCGGGGGGGACCCAGTACTTC; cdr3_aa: CASSGLAGGTQYF
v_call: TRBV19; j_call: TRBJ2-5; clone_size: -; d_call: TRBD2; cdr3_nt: TGTGCCAGTAGTTCAGGGAATAGCGGGGCCCAAGAGACCCAGTACTTC; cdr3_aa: CASSSGNSGAQETQYF
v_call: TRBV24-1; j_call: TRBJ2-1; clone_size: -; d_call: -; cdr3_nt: TGTGCCACCAGTGATTTGCGCAGGGGAAGTTCCTACAATGAGCAGTTCTTC; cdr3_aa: CATSDLRRGSSYNEQFF
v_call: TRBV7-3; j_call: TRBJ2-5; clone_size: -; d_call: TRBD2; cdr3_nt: TGTGCCAGCAGCTCGGGGCCTAGCGGCCAAGAGACCCAGTACTTC; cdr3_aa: CASSSGPSGQETQYF
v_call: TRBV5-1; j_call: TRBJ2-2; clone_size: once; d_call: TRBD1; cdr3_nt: TGCGCCAGCAGCGTAACAGGGGTAAACACCGGGGAGCTGTTTTTT; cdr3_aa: CASSVTGVNTGELFF
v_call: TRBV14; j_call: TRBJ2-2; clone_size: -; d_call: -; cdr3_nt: TGTGCCAGCAGCCAATTTCTAGCGAAAAACACCGGGGAGCTGTTTTTT; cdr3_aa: CASSQFLAKNTGELFF
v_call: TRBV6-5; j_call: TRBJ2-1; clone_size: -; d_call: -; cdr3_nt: TGTGCCAGCAGCCGCGGTTTGAGTCCAGGGGAGCAGTTCTTC; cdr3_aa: CASSRGLSPGEQFF
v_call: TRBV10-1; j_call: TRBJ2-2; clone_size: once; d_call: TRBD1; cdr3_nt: TGCGCCAAATCCGGGACAGGGGGCGGTAACACCGGGGAGCTGTTTTTT; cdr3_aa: CAKSGTGGGNTGELFF
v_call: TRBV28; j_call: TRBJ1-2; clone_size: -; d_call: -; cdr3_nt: TGTGCCAGCAGTTTATTTCGTTTGGCCCTCTCCTATGGCTACACCTTC; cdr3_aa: CASSLFRLALSYGYTF
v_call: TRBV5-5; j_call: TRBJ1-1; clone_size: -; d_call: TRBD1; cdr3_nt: TGTGCCAGCAGCGCCTCTGACAGGGGGACTGAAGCTTTCTTT; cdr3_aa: CASSASDRGTEAFF
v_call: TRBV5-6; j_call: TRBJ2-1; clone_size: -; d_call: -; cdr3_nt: TGTGCCAGCAGCTTGGGGGTGACAGATTACAATGAGCAGTTCTTC; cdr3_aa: CASSLGVTDYNEQFF
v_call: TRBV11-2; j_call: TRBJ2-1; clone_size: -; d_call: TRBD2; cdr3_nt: TGTGCCAGCAGCCCAAGCGGGAGTTGGAGTGAGCAGTTCTTC; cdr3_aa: CASSPSGSWSEQFF
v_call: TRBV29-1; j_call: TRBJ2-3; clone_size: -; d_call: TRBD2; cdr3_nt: TGCAGCGTTGAAACTAGCGGCTCAGATACGCAGTATTTT; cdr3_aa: CSVETSGSDTQYF
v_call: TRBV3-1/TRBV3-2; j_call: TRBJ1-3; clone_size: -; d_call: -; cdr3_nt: TGTGCCAGCAGCCCAAGGGGGGGAAACACCATATATTTT; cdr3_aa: CASSPRGGNTIYF
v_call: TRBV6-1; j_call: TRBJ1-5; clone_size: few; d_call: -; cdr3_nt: TGTGCCAGCAGTGAAGCAGGGAAGGGGAATCAGCCCCAGCATTTT; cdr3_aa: CASSEAGKGNQPQHF
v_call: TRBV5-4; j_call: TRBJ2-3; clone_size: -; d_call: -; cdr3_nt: TGTGCCAGCAGCCTAACAGCAACAGATACGCAGTATTTT; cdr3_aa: CASSLTATDTQYF
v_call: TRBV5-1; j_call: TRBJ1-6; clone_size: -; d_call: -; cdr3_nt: TGCGCCAGCAGCTTGTCCGGGGTGGGGTCCTATAATTCACCCCTCCACTTT; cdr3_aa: CASSLSGVGSYNSPLHF
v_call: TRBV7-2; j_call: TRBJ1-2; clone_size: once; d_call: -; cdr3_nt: TGTGCCAGCAGCCCCAGGAGAGGGAGTAATGGCTACACCTTC; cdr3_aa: CASSPRRGSNGYTF
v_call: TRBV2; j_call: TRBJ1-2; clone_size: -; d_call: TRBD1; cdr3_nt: TGTGCCAGCAGTGTCCCAGGGGGAACTTATGGCTACACCTTC; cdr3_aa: CASSVPGGTYGYTF
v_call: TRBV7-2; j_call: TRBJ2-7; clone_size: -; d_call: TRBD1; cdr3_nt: TGTGCCAGCAGCTTTGACAGGGGGCCCGAGCAGTACTTC; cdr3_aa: CASSFDRGPEQYF
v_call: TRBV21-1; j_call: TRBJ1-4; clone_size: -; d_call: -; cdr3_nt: TGTGCCAGCGTAGGGGCCCCTAATGAAAAACTGTTTTTT; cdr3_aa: CASVGAPNEKLFF
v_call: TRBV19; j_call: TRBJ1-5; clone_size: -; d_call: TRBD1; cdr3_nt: TGTGCCAGTAGTATGGACAGGGAGGGTAGCAATCAGCCCCAGCATTTT; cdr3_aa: CASSMDREGSNQPQHF
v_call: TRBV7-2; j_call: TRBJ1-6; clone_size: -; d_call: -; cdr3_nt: TGTGCCAGCAGCTTAGTCAGGGTCGGGAATTCACCCCTCCACTTT; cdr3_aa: CASSLVRVGNSPLHF
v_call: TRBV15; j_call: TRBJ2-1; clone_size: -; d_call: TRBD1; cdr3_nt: TGTGCCACCAGCAGAGATAAAGGGGGCTTTGAGCAGTTCTTC; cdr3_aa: CATSRDKGGFEQFF
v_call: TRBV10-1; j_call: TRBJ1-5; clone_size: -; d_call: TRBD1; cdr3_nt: TGCGCCAGCAGTGAGTCAGGGGGCCAGCCCCAGCATTTT; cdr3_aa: CASSESGGQPQHF
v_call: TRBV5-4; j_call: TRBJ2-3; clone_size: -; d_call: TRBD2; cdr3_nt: TGTGCCAGCAGCCCGGGACTAGCGTTCAGGGATACGCAGTATTTT; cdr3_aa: CASSPGLAFRDTQYF
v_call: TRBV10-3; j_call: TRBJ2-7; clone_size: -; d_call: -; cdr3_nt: TGTGCCATCAGTAGGGACGGACTATCCTACGAGCAGTACTTC; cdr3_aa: CAISRDGLSYEQYF
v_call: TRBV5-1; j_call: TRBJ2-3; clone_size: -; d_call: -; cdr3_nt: TGCGCCAGCAGCCCCGGGGGGCCCACAGATACGCAGTATTTT; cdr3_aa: CASSPGGPTDTQYF
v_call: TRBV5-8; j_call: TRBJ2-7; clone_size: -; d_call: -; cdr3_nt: TGTGCCAGCAGCTTGGCTTTCAGGGGTACCTACGAGCAGTACTTC; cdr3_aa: CASSLAFRGTYEQYF
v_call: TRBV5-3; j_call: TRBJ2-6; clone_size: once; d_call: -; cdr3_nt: TGTGCCAGAAGCAATACAGTAAAACTCTCTGGGGCCAACGTCCTGACTTTC; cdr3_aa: CARSNTVKLSGANVLTF
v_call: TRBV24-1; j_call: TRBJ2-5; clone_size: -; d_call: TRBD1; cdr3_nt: TGTGCCACCACTAAAGGGGACAGGGTAGAGACCCAGTACTTC; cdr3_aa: CATTKGDRVETQYF
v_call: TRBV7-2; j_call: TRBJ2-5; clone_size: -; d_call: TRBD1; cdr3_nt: TGTGCCAGCAGCCCAAGACAGGGCCAAGAGACCCAGTACTTC; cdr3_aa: CASSPRQGQETQYF
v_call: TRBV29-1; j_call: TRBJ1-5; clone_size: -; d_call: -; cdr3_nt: TGCAGCGTTGGGGGCGGCGGTAACAATCAGCCCCAGCATTTT; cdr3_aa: CSVGGGGNNQPQHF
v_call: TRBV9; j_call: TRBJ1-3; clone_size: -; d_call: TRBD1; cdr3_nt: TGTGCCAGCAGCCCTACCGTTAGACAGGGAGGAAGAAACACCATATATTTT; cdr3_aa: CASSPTVRQGGRNTIYF
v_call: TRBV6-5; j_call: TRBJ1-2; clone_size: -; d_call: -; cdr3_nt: TGTGCCAGTACCCAGGGACTAGGCTACACCTTC; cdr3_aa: CASTQGLGYTF
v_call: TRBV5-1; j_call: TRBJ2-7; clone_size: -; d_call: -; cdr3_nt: TGCGCCAGCAGCTTGGGGACGGGAGTAGGGTACGAGCAGTACTTC; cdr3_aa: CASSLGTGVGYEQYF
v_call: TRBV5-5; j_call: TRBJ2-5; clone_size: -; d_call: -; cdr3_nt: TGTGCCAGCAGCTTTCAGTCACAAGAGACCCAGTACTTC; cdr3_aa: CASSFQSQETQYF
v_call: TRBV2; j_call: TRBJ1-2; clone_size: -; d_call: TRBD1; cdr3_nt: TGTGCCAGCTCGGGACAGGGGTATGGCTACACCTTC; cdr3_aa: CASSGQGYGYTF
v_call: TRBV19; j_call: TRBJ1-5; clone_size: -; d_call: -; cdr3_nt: TGTGCCAGTAGTATAAACCCCAAGACGGACTACAATCAGCCCCAGCATTTT; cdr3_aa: CASSINPKTDYNQPQHF
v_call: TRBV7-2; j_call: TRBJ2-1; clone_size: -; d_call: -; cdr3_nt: TGTGCCAGCAGCCTTCGGCAGGGGACGTACAATGAGCAGTTCTTC; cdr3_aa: CASSLRQGTYNEQFF
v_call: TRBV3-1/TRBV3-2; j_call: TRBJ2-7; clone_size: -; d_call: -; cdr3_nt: TGTGCCAGCAGGCACAGGTTCACCTACGAGCAGTACTTC; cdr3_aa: CASRHRFTYEQYF
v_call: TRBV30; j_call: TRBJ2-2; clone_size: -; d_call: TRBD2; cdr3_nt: TGTGCCTGGAGTCGCATAGCGGGAGGGCCTAGCGGGGAGCTGTTTTTT; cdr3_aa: CAWSRIAGGPSGELFF
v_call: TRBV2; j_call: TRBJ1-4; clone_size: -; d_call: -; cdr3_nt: TGTGCCAGCAGCCTGGGGGCACTCGAGAGCGAAAAACTGTTTTTT; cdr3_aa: CASSLGALESEKLFF
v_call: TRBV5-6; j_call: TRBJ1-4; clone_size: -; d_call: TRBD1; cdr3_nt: TGTGCCAGCAGCTTCGACAGGGTAGATGAAAAACTGTTTTTT; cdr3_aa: CASSFDRVDEKLFF